Sequencing of this TCR beta chain was carried out in a study of blood T cell repertoires in COVID-19. Study overall: COVID-19 samples collected from the United States, Italy and Spain covered acute and convalescent phases.

Profiled with immunoSEQ multiplex PCR; TCRdb holds only in-frame clones, not every one. The sample yields about 310,000 clones, around 90% seen once. Clinical histories supplied by participants themselves formed the basis of cohort assignment. The CDR3 spans 16 residues. Germline V CDR1 and CDR2: LGHDT, YNNKEL (reference sequence). The ends were cut back, 1 base at V and 6 bases at J, with 16 bases in the middle. This TCR was sampled from a woman aged 18-29 years with acute COVID-19. This chain joins TRBV3-1 (or the pseudogene TRBV3-2) and TRBJ2-1; maybe TRBD1 (6 bases). The sequenced sample consisted of PBMCs or T cells enriched from blood (not recorded which). CDR3 bases: TGTGCCAGCAGCCAAGCAGGGGTCGGTTCCCGCAATGAGCAGTTCTTC. It encodes CASSQAGVGSRNEQFF.